This note documents a single TCR beta chain sequence. TCR beta CDR3 regions were amplified from RNA transcripts. The HTBI primer set drove a first-round RT-PCR of the TCR CDR3. TCRdb analysed the multiplex PCR reads with MiXCR anew, one entry per CDR3 protein. This table holds 550,000 to 700,000 distinct CDR3 sequences, roughly 15% found once. These data come from a study of T cells in Graves' hyperthyroidism and ophthalmopathy. Per the germline V gene, CDR1 is GTSNPN and CDR2 is SVGIG (reference sequence). Trimming shortened V by 0 bases and J by 13 bases, and 15 bases separated the two germline ends. This CDR3 region has 12 residues.

Sequenced material: blood. V and J are TRBV30 and TRBJ1-2; the D is unclear. The TCR comes from a woman aged 40-49 years with Graves' ophthalmopathy. This CDR3 is CAWSVGRGKTTF. In nucleotides, the CDR3 is TGTGCCTGGAGTGTAGGGCGCGGGAAGACCACCTTC.